Following are 15 T cell receptor beta chains from one sample sequenced in a study of T cell changes during pregnancy in multiple sclerosis. Only in-frame clones appear in the TCRdb table, and some are missing; sequencing was by immunoSEQ multiplex PCR. The sample consists of approximately 25,000 clones, more than 75% of them appearing once. The sequencing used CD8+ T cells from peripheral blood mononuclear cells, collected in the first trimester of pregnancy. Receptors were obtained from a female donor in good health, enrolled as a control in a pregnancy study.

The chain joins TRBV12-2 to TRBJ1-5. TRBV12-2 is described as a pseudogene. The CDR3 has 18 residues. CDR3 residues: CASRLDFTIGGADQPQHF. The CDR3 nucleotides read TGTGCAAGTCGCTTAGACTTCACAATTGGAGGGGCCGATCAGCCCCAGCATTTT.

The chain is built from TRBV29-1 and TRBJ1-5; possible D gene TRBD1, 6 bases. Deletions cut 4 bases from V and 4 bases from J, with 11 bases between. The CDR3 has 13 amino acids. Germline V gene sequence: CDR1 SQVTM, CDR2 ANQGSEA. The CDR3 loop reads CSVVGTPNQPQHF. DNA for the CDR3: TGCAGCGTTGTCGGGACACCAAATCAGCCCCAGCATTTT.

The V and J genes are TRBV27 and TRBJ2-7, with TRBD1 matching 11 bases. The CDR3 consists of 19 residues. V shed 4 bases and J 1 base; nucleotides not matched to a gene: 15. The germline V gene encodes CDR1 MNHEY and CDR2 SMNVEV (reference sequence). The CDR3 is CASSSSRGLGTGGSYEQYF. The CDR3 DNA sequence: TGTGCCAGCAGTTCAAGTAGGGGACTCGGGACAGGGGGATCCTACGAGCAGTACTTC.

The chain is built from TRBV11-3 and TRBJ2-5; D is perhaps TRBD2 (6 bases). Germline V gives CDR1 SGHNT, CDR2 YENEEA. Trimming removed 8 bases from V and 7 bases from J, with 17 bases in between. This CDR3 is built from 13 residues. CDR3 sequence: CASSSGTYGTQYF. The CDR3 coding sequence is TGTGCCAGCTCCTCCGGGACTTACGGGACCCAGTACTTC.

As DNA, the CDR3 is TGCGCCAGCAGCCACGTCCAGGGGGCGGGAGGGGAAAAACTGTTTTTT. Residues: CASSHVQGAGGEKLFF. This chain joins TRBV4-1 and TRBJ1-4; 8 bases align to TRBD1. V trimming: 3 bases; J trimming: 8 bases; junction bases outside the gene matches: 11. This CDR3 is 16 amino acids long. Germline-derived CDR1 and CDR2 are MGHRA and YSYEKL.

The rearrangement uses TRBV9 and TRBJ1-2, with 7 bases matching TRBD1. Germline V CDR1 and CDR2: SGDLS, YYNGEE. V shed 1 base and J 5 bases; nucleotides not matched to a gene: 8. The CDR3 extends over 15 amino acids. Here the CDR3 reads CASSVNRRGIYGYTF. The CDR3 DNA follows: TGTGCCAGCAGCGTAAATCGCAGGGGGATTTATGGCTACACCTTC.

CDR3 DNA: TGTGCCACCAGCGGGTCGGACAGATCCTATAACTATGGCTACACCTTC. Its translation: CATSGSDRSYNYGYTF. The chain carries TRBV15 and TRBJ1-2, with a possible D match to TRBD1 (6 bases). Germline V gene lookup returns CDR1 LNHNV and CDR2 YYDKDF (reference sequence). V shed 5 bases and J shed 1 base, with 17 bases lying between them. This CDR3 comprises 16 residues.

V gene TRBV7-9 combines with J gene TRBJ2-7; TRBD1 might be the D (5 bases). This CDR3 region has 14 residues. Deletions cut 1 base from V and 7 bases from J, with 14 bases between. Germline V gives CDR1 SEHNR, CDR2 FQNEAQ (reference sequence). This CDR3 reads CASSLVSGAGEQYF. In nucleotides, the CDR3 is TGTGCCAGCAGCTTAGTGTCAGGAGCAGGGGAGCAGTACTTC. Supplemented by reference TRBV7-9 and TRBJ2-7, the full variable domain reads DTGVSQNPRHKITKRGQNVTFRCDPISEHNRLYWYRQTLGQGPEFLTYFQNEAQLEKSRLLSDRFSAERPKGSFSTLEIQRTEQGDSAMYLCASSLVSGAGEQYFGPGTRLTVT.

This clone was detected once. The rearrangement uses TRBV7-2 and TRBJ2-2, with 9 nucleotides matching TRBD1. Germline CDR1 and CDR2: SGHTA and FQGNSA. V gave up 6 bases and J gave up 7 bases; unmatched junction bases: 9. The CDR3 runs to 15 residues. The chain's CDR3 is CASRRGQGLDGELFF. Here the CDR3 DNA reads TGTGCCAGCAGGCGGGGACAGGGCCTCGACGGGGAGCTGTTTTTT.

The V call is TRBV11-2, the J call TRBJ1-1, with D possibly matching TRBD1 (6 bases). From germline, CDR1 is SGHAT and CDR2 FQNNGV. V was shortened by 5 bases and J by 4 bases, with 20 bases between the two germline ends. This CDR3 region has 16 residues. CDR3 loop: CASSVPRGAYGTEAFF. CDR3 in DNA: TGTGCCAGCAGCGTCCCTCGGGGGGCCTACGGCACTGAAGCTTTCTTT.

V is TRBV7-8 and J is TRBJ1-1; possibly TRBD1 for D (5 bases). Trimming shortened V by 2 bases and J by 0 bases, and 13 bases separated the two germline ends. Germline V gives CDR1 SGHVS, CDR2 FQNEAQ. The CDR3 extends over 16 amino acids. Here the CDR3 DNA reads TGTGCCAGCAGCTTACTAGGGGAGGGAATGAACACTGAAGCTTTCTTT. Translating gives CASSLLGEGMNTEAFF.

The chain links TRBV28 to TRBJ1-4; D not certain. The CDR3 extends over 13 amino acids. V lost 6 bases, J lost 0 bases, and 5 bases lay in between. CDR1 is MDHEN and CDR2 is SYDVKM in the germline V gene. The CDR3 loop is CASSHATNEKLFF. In DNA, the CDR3 is TGTGCCAGCAGCCATGCAACTAATGAAAAACTGTTTTTT.

The V and J genes are TRBV4-3 and TRBJ2-5; TRBD1 is a possible D gene (5 bases). The CDR3 is 14 residues long. Germline V CDR1 and CDR2: LGHNA, YSLEER. The V and J ends lost 1 base and 5 bases respectively, with 11 bases between them. DNA for the CDR3: TGCGCCAGCAGCCAAGGGTCCAGGGTTGAGACCCAGTACTTC. This encodes CASSQGSRVETQYF.

This clone was detected only a few times. V and J are TRBV28 and TRBJ1-5; TRBD1 matches 9 bases. The CDR3 spans 16 residues. V lost 6 bases to trimming and J lost 0 bases; unmatched junction nucleotides: 6. Germline V CDR1 and CDR2: MDHEN, SYDVKM. Here the CDR3 reads CASRQTGGYSNQPQHF. DNA for the CDR3: TGTGCCAGCAGACAGACAGGGGGTTATAGCAATCAGCCCCAGCATTTT.

V is TRBV7-8 and J is TRBJ2-5; D possibly corresponds to TRBD2 (5 bases). The J call may be in error: the DNA end matches TRBJ2-7 better. Germline V lookup: CDR1 SGHVS, CDR2 FQNEAQ. This CDR3 comprises 13 residues. The CDR3 coding sequence is TGTGCCAGCAGCAGCGGCCACTCCTACGAGCAGTACTTC. Translated, it gives CASSSGHSYEQYF.